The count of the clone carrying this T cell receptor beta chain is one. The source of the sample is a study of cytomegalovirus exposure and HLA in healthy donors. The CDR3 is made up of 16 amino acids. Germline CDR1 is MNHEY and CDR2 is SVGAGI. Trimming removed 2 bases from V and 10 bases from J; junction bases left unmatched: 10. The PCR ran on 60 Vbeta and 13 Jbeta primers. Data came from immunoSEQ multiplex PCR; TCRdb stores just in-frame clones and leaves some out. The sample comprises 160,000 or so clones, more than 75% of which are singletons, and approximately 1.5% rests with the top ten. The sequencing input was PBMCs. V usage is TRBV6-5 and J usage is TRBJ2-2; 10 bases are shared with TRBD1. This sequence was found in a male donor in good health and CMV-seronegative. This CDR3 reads CASSYLGTGATQELFF. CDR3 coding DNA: TGTGCCAGCAGTTACCTAGGGACAGGGGCTACCCAGGAGCTGTTTTTT.